This T cell receptor (beta chain) stems from a study of T cells in localized non-small cell lung cancer. Study observations and caveats: Longer survival (overall) was linked to higher T cell density in blood. Uninvolved adjacent lung had the highest recorded T cell clonality, with tumor below it. Paired adjacent lung recovered a median approximately 57 of the top 100 tumor clones. Without multi-region sequencing, intratumor heterogeneity could not be excluded.

The assay was immunoSEQ multiplex PCR, and TCRdb's table has in-frame clones only and misses some. Found here are approximately 45,000 clones, approximately 81% of them singletons; the top ten hold roughly a sixth. The length of the CDR3 is 18 residues. CDR1 and CDR2 from the germline V gene are KGHSH and LQKENI. Trimming pared 3 bases from V and 3 bases from J, leaving 21 bases between. A remark on this clone: Its antigen is unidentified.

The sequence was obtained from a man between 40 and 69 years old with stage III lung adenocarcinoma. V gene TRBV18 combines with J gene TRBJ2-1, with a tentative D call TRBD1 (5 bases). This material consisted of peripheral blood mononuclear cells, taken before any cancer treatment. CDR3 residues: CASSPGQPQGLGYNEQFF. The CDR3 nucleotides are TGTGCCAGCTCACCCGGACAACCCCAGGGTTTGGGCTACAATGAGCAGTTCTTC.